This TCR beta chain was documented in a study of cytomegalovirus exposure and HLA in healthy donors. This PCR relied on a set of 60 Vbeta primers and 13 Jbeta primers. Measured with immunoSEQ multiplex PCR; TCRdb has only the in-frame clones, and not every one. The sample contains over 100,000 clones, 74% of which appear only once. The V gene's germline CDR1 is MNHEY and CDR2 SMNVEV (reference sequence). The CDR3 totals 16 residues. The junction had 20 bases not matched to a gene; V was cut back by 8 bases and J by 7 bases. The sequenced sample was PBMCs. This chain connects TRBV27 to TRBJ2-7, with 7 bases lining up with TRBD1. The sequence derives from a human donor in good health. The CDR3 reads CASYAMGEGAVGEQYF. DNA for the CDR3: TGTGCCAGCTATGCTATGGGCGAGGGGGCCGTGGGGGAGCAGTACTTC.